These 2 T cell receptor beta chains were sequenced from one sample in a study of monozygotic twins with inflammatory bowel disease. TCRdb reprocessed the 5' RACE reads, keeping one entry per CDR3 protein, no DNA. The table for this sample gives 400,000 to 500,000 distinct CDR3 sequences. Sequencing was done on a sample of blood. The source is a human donor with ulcerative colitis or Crohn's disease, or a healthy co-twin of an affected twin (not recorded which).

The chain uses TRBV5-6 and TRBJ1-1. Germline CDR1 and CDR2: SGHDT and YYEEEE. CDR3 length: 13 amino acids. The CDR3 here is CASSLAWNTEAFF. The whole variable domain, filled in from reference TRBV5-6 and TRBJ1-1, reads DAGVTQSPTHLIKTRGQQVTLRCSPKSGHDTVSWYQQALGQGPQFIFQYYEEEERQRGNFPDRFSGHQFPNYSSELNVNALLLGDSALYLCASSLAWNTEAFFGQGTRLTVV.

The rearrangement uses TRBV27 and TRBJ2-7; TCRdb reports TRBD2, a call that lacks DNA to check it against. The CDR3 contains 15 residues. CDR1 is MNHEY and CDR2 is SMNVEV in the germline V gene (reference sequence). The chain's CDR3 is CASRPSGRVTYEQYF.